This T cell receptor beta chain is from a study of blood T cell repertoires in COVID-19. Study details: PBMCs, B-cell-depleted T cells, or T cells provided the cDNA or gDNA that made up the material.

Libraries were prepared by immunoSEQ multiplex PCR; TCRdb keeps only in-frame clonotypes and omits some of them. The sample lists 45,000 or so clones; about 80% were seen once. V lost 7 bases and J lost 2; bases outside the gene matches: 3. The CDR3 spans 13 residues. The germline CDR1 and CDR2 sequences are SGHKS and YYEKEE (reference sequence). This clone has ten or more counts. The chain links TRBV5-5 to TRBJ2-5; 9 bases agree with TRBD2. Sequencing input: peripheral blood. This TCR was recovered from a human donor in a cohort sampled during active COVID-19. As DNA, the CDR3 is TGTGCCAGCCGTCTAGCGGGGCAAGAGACCCAGTACTTC. Translated, it gives CASRLAGQETQYF. Combining the CDR3 with reference TRBV5-5 and TRBJ2-5 gives the whole variable domain DAGVTQSPTHLIKTRGQQVTLRCSPISGHKSVSWYQQVLGQGPQFIFQYYEKEERGRGNFPDRFSARQFPNYSSELNVNALLLGDSALYLCASRLAGQETQYFGPGTRLLVL.